This T cell receptor beta chain was sequenced during a study of blood T cell repertoires in COVID-19. Looking at the study overall: The United States, Italy and Spain provided the acute and convalescent COVID-19 samples. PBMCs, B-cell-depleted T cells, or T cells provided the cDNA or gDNA that made up the material.

This clone was observed a single time. The germline V gene has CDR1 SGHRS and CDR2 YFSETQ. The CDR3 spans 16 residues. After removal of 4 bases from V and 5 bases from J, the junction contained 10 bases not matched to a gene. Per the study methods: The assay estimated nucleated cells by amplifying reference gene primers. Repertoires were generated with immunoSEQ multiplex PCR, while TCRdb's copy carries only in-frame clones and drops some. That table supplies the V and J calls and clone size; D and trimming were determined from the DNA. The repertoire holds roughly 86,000 clones, with almost 85% as singletons.

J is TRBJ2-1 and V is TRBV5-1; 9 bases map to TRBD1. This sequence was found in a human donor in a cohort sampled during active COVID-19. What was sequenced was peripheral blood. The CDR3 nucleotides are TGCGCCAGCAGCCGTCAGGGACAGGGAGGGAACAATGAGCAGTTCTTC. Encoded protein: CASSRQGQGGNNEQFF.